Detailed here is one T cell receptor (beta chain). Antigen: not known. The data derive from a study of cytomegalovirus exposure and HLA in healthy donors. Whole-study results and caveats: Researchers reported in a later analysis that a missense DCLRE1C variant was tied to TCR beta V- and J-gene trimming.

The primer mix had 60 Vbeta and 13 Jbeta primers. Clones were sequenced by immunoSEQ multiplex PCR, and TCRdb holds only the in-frame ones, with some missing. The profile shows about 130,000 clones, about two thirds of them singletons. Germline V gene sequence: CDR1 KGHSH, CDR2 LQKENI. The CDR3 sequence is 13 residues long. V gave up 2 bases and J gave up 4 bases, with 9 bases separating them. The chain uses TRBV18 and TRBJ2-7; D may be TRBD1 (6 bases). The source material was PBMCs. The TCR was taken from a woman in her sixties in good health and CMV-seropositive. The CDR3 region is CASSPFGQYEQYF. CDR3 nucleotides: TGTGCCAGCTCACCATTCGGACAGTACGAGCAGTACTTC.